Listed here are 9 T cell receptor beta chains from one sample, sequenced in a study of T cell responses to AZD1222 COVID-19 vaccine. This table comes from immunoSEQ multiplex PCR, and its TCRdb copy is limited to in-frame clones, with some not included. The table records roughly 150,000 clones, approximately 90% of them present only once. The sample in question was peripheral blood, obtained 28 days after the second AZD1222 dose. The receptor set was obtained from an adult who received the AZD1222 COVID-19 vaccine.

In this sample, this clone turned up once. The J gene is TRBJ2-1, the V gene TRBV29-1, with D unresolved. The germline CDR1 and CDR2 sequences are SQVTM and ANQGSEA. V lost 2 bases and J 9 bases, leaving 14 bases between the germline ends. The CDR3 loop spans 13 amino acids. CDR3 loop: CSVENPLRGEQFF. CDR3 sequence (DNA): TGCAGCGTTGAAAACCCCCTACGAGGTGAGCAGTTCTTC.

CDR3 sequence: CASSGLRSSPLHF. In DNA, the CDR3 is TGTGCCAGCAGTGGACTTAGGAGCTCACCCCTCCACTTT. The V and J genes are TRBV12-3 or TRBV12-4 and TRBJ1-6, with D unclear. V was shortened by 5 bases and J by 10 bases, with 12 bases between the two germline ends. The CDR3 runs 13 residues.

V gene TRBV29-1 combines with J gene TRBJ2-2; D may match TRBD1 or TRBD2 (5 bases each). Germline CDR1 is SQVTM and CDR2 is ANQGSEA. The CDR3 spans 13 residues. CDR3 protein: CSAGTVNTGELFF. The CDR3 DNA follows: TGCTCAGCAGGGACGGTGAACACCGGGGAGCTGTTTTTT.

The rearrangement uses TRBV3-1 (or the pseudogene TRBV3-2) and TRBJ1-2; TRBD1 matches 9 bases. CDR3 length: 16 amino acids. The germline gives CDR1 LGHDT, CDR2 YNNKEL (reference sequence). V shed 6 bases and J 0 bases; nucleotides not matched to a gene: 8. The CDR3 protein is CASSVHRQGANYGYTF. The CDR3 DNA reads TGTGCCAGCAGTGTTCACCGACAGGGGGCTAACTATGGCTACACCTTC.

The V and J genes are TRBV5-1 and TRBJ2-7; unclear D gene. This CDR3 comprises 15 residues. CDR1 and CDR2 (germline): SGHRS, YFSETQ. The V end lost 5 bases, the J end lost 0 bases, and 15 bases lay between the germline ends. The DNA for the CDR3 is TGCGCCAGCAGTATGGCGGAGTTGAGCTCCTACGAGCAGTACTTC. Its translation: CASSMAELSSYEQYF.

CDR3 sequence (DNA): TGTGCCAGCAGCGTAGTCCCGGGGTTGGTCTCTGGAAACACCATATATTTT. It is translated as CASSVVPGLVSGNTIYF. The V gene is TRBV9, the J gene TRBJ1-3; the D is unclear. This CDR3 region has 17 residues. Trimming removed 0 bases from V and 0 bases from J, with 13 bases in between. Germline values: CDR1 SGDLS, CDR2 YYNGEE.

This clone was recorded only once. The chain combines TRBV10-3 with TRBJ1-5, with a tentative D call TRBD1 (5 bases). Germline V lookup: CDR1 ENHRY, CDR2 SYGVKD. The CDR3 spans 13 residues. The V gene lost 7 bases and the J gene lost 9 bases, with 16 bases spanning the gap. Here the CDR3 DNA reads TGTGCCATCAATGGTGGGCAGGGTACGCCCCAGCATTTT. This translates into CAINGGQGTPQHF.

The V gene is TRBV3-1 (or the pseudogene TRBV3-2), the J gene TRBJ2-6; TRBD1 is a possible D gene (6 bases). Germline V gene sequence: CDR1 LGHDT, CDR2 YNNKEL (reference sequence). CDR3 length: 18 amino acids. The ends were cut back, 4 bases at V and 2 bases at J, with 18 bases in the middle. This CDR3 is CASSPSIQGLTGANVLTF. The DNA for the CDR3 is TGTGCCAGCAGCCCTAGTATACAGGGATTAACTGGGGCCAACGTCCTGACTTTC.

The CDR3 DNA is TGTGCCAGCAGCTTGACAGGGTTGACTGAAGCTTTCTTT. Translation: CASSLTGLTEAFF. The rearrangement uses TRBV5-4 and TRBJ1-1; tentatively, D is TRBD1 (6 bases). V lost 1 base to trimming and J lost 5 bases, with 9 bases between them. Germline V gene data show CDR1 as SGHNT and CDR2 as YYREEE (reference sequence). CDR3 length equals 13 residues.